The clone carrying this T cell receptor beta chain appeared a few times. This entry is derived from a study of T cells in Graves' hyperthyroidism and ophthalmopathy. V lost 5 bases and J lost 4, with 18 bases in between. The CDR3 length is 15 residues. Germline loops: CDR1 SEHNR, CDR2 FQNEAQ (reference sequence). It was RNA transcripts that yielded the amplified TCR beta CDR3 regions. The HTBI primer set served for first-round RT-PCR of the TCR CDR3. TCRdb redid the calling of the multiplex PCR reads with MiXCR, one entry per CDR3 protein. The data hold 340,000 or so distinct CDR3 sequences, with over 15% observed a single time.

Sequenced input: blood. This TCR was recovered from a woman in her fifties or sixties with Graves' hyperthyroidism. This chain connects TRBV7-9 to TRBJ2-7; D perhaps matches TRBD1 (5 bases). CDR3 DNA sequence: TGTGCCAGCAGCCCAAGGGTCGGACATATTTACGAGCAGTACTTC. This gives the protein CASSPRVGHIYEQYF. The entire variable domain, with the rest obtained from reference TRBV7-9 and TRBJ2-7, is as follows: DTGVSQNPRHKITKRGQNVTFRCDPISEHNRLYWYRQTLGQGPEFLTYFQNEAQLEKSRLLSDRFSAERPKGSFSTLEIQRTEQGDSAMYLCASSPRVGHIYEQYFGPGTRLTVT.